This TCR beta chain was recorded in a study of Ad26.COV2.S vaccination and SARS-CoV-2 variants. Study-wide points: Analyses of TCR breadth and depth may have underestimated total T cell responses.

The CDR3 has 15 amino acids. Germline V gene lookup returns CDR1 SGDLS and CDR2 YYNGEE. V was clipped by 3 bases and J by 0 bases, with 11 bases between them. Concerning this clone itself: Its antigen is currently unknown.

Assay: immunoSEQ multiplex PCR; the TCRdb copy retains only in-frame clones and omits some. The table includes fewer than 500,000 clones, about 88% detected once. The treatment was: over 15 received Ad26.COV2.S at low or high dose, single or two shots; a few received placebo; per-sample allocation not given. Each sample was drawn 63 days after the first injection (of vaccine or placebo). The chain links TRBV9 to TRBJ2-3; the D gene is possibly TRBD2 (6 bases). The source material was peripheral blood, sampled in a trial of Ad26.COV2.S vaccine versus placebo. The source is a person between 18 and 60 years old who received the Ad26.COV2.S COVID-19 vaccine or a placebo. This chain's CDR3 is CASSERAASTDTQYF. CDR3 DNA: TGTGCCAGCAGCGAGCGGGCCGCTAGCACAGATACGCAGTATTTT.